This T cell receptor beta chain was sequenced for a study of blood T cell repertoires in COVID-19. This clone is a singleton in its sample. This table comes from immunoSEQ multiplex PCR, and its TCRdb copy is limited to in-frame clones, with some not included. This sample has around 460,000 clones; 70% to 90% occur once, and the top ten carry 0.8% to 0.9%. Germline CDR1 reads KGHDR; CDR2 reads SFDVKD. Trimming removed 5 bases from V and 0 bases from J, with 10 bases in between. There are 15 residues in the CDR3. The receptor was isolated from a man younger than 30 with COVID-19, enrolled during active disease. The chain uses TRBV24-1 and TRBJ1-5; D is unclear. The sample taken for sequencing was peripheral blood. CDR3 in amino acids: CATSVGSYSNQPQHF. The CDR3 nucleotides are TGTGCCACCAGTGTGGGCAGTTATAGCAATCAGCCCCAGCATTTT.